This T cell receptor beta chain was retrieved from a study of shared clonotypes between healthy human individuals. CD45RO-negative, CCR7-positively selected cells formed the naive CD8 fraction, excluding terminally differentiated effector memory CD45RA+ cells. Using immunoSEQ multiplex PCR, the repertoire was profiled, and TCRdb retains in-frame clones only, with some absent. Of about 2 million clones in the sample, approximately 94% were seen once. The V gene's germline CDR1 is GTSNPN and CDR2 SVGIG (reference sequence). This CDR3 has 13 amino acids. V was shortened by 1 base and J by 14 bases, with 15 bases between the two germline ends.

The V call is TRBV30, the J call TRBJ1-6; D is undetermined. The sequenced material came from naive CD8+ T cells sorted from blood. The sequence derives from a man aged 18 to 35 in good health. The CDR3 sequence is CAWSETDLSTLHF. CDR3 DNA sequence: TGTGCCTGGAGTGAGACCGATCTTAGCACCCTCCACTTT. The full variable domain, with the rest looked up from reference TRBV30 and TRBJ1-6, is SQTIHQWPATLVQPVGSPLSLECTVEGTSNPNLYWYRQAAGRGLQLLFYSVGIGQISSEVPQNLSASRPQDRQFILSSKKLLLSDSGFYLCAWSETDLSTLHFGNGTRLTVT.